This T cell receptor (beta chain) came from a study of CD8+ T cells in alopecia areata. Study as a whole: Oral tofacitinib, 5 to 10 mg twice daily, was given in an open-label trial.

Isolated RNA was reverse transcribed into cDNA used as the sequencing template. Data came from immunoSEQ multiplex PCR; TCRdb stores just in-frame clones and leaves some out. The data contain 130,000 to 150,000 clones, around 51% of them singletons. CDR3 size: 14 residues. The V gene's germline CDR1 is LGHNA and CDR2 YNFKEQ. V was pared by 1 base and J by 2 bases, with 9 bases between. The origin of this receptor is a human donor with alopecia areata. Specimen: CD4+ T cells sorted from blood, collected at week 0. V usage is TRBV4-2 and J usage is TRBJ2-7; a possible D gene is TRBD1 (6 bases). This chain's CDR3 is CASSQGRGPYEQYF. For the CDR3, the DNA is TGTGCCAGCAGCCAAGGCAGGGGACCCTACGAGCAGTACTTC.